This entry features one T cell receptor (beta chain) sequence. This sample stems from a study of T-cell reconstitution after alpha-beta-depleted transplantation in children. Unique molecular identifiers tagged the TCRbeta library. TCRdb itself ran the PCR reads through MiXCR, one entry per CDR3 protein. The sample includes some 600,000 distinct CDR3 sequences, approximately 16% seen only once; the top ten take 1.1%. With 6 bases clipped from V and 6 bases from J, the junction kept 13 bases outside the gene matches. CDR1 and CDR2 (germline): MNHEY, SMNVEV (reference sequence). This CDR3 region has 17 residues.

The receptor's source is a human donor who donated a stem cell graft to a child with acute myeloid leukemia. The specimen was PBMCs from the stem cell graft donor, collected from the stem cell graft. V is TRBV27 and J is TRBJ2-1, with 11 bases fitting TRBD2. The CDR3 nucleotides read TGTGCCAGCAGCCGCCCCTCTCTAGCGGGGGGTTCCAATGAGCAGTTCTTC. Translated, it gives CASSRPSLAGGSNEQFF.